A single sample gave rise to the 14 T cell receptor beta chains below, sequenced in a study of blood T cell repertoires in COVID-19. TCRdb's copy holds only in-frame clones and misses some; the assay was immunoSEQ multiplex PCR. The sample gives 45,000 or so clones, 85% to 90% of which show up once; just over 9% is in the top ten. The sequencing sample was made of peripheral blood. Receptor source: a human donor in a cohort sampled during active COVID-19.

The chain carries TRBV15 and TRBJ2-3, with TRBD1 identical over 7 bases. With V trimmed by 6 bases and J by 1 base, 1 base remained unmatched. This CDR3 has 13 residues. Germline V gene lookup returns CDR1 LNHNV and CDR2 YYDKDF (reference sequence). Here the CDR3 reads CATSRGRTDTQYF. In DNA form, the CDR3 reads TGTGCCACCAGTAGGGGGCGCACAGATACGCAGTATTTT.

This clone occurred once. The chain joins TRBV10-3 to TRBJ1-2; unclear D gene. Trimming pared 2 bases from V and 8 bases from J, leaving 9 bases between. The CDR3 extends over 12 amino acids. Germline V lookup: CDR1 ENHRY, CDR2 SYGVKD. The CDR3, as DNA: TGTGCCATCAGTGAGGAGGGAGAGGGCTACACCTTC. It is translated as CAISEEGEGYTF.

The CDR3, as DNA: TGTGCCAGCAGCCAAAGGAGGAACAATGAGCAGTTCTTC. It yields the protein CASSQRRNNEQFF. The chain has TRBV21-1 and TRBJ2-1; the table's D call, TRBD2, was not checked against the DNA. TRBV21-1 is an annotated pseudogene. The CDR3 totals 13 residues.

CDR3 nucleotide sequence: TGTGCCAGCAGTCGAGGGGACAGGACAGGCGAGCAGTACTTC. It codes for CASSRGDRTGEQYF. The chain couples TRBV5-4 to TRBJ2-7; 8 nucleotides agree with TRBD1. Trimming cost V 5 bases and J 6 bases; bases outside gene matches: 10. Per the germline V gene, CDR1 is SGHNT and CDR2 is YYREEE (reference sequence). This CDR3 has 14 amino acids.

As DNA, the CDR3 is TGTGCCAGCAGTCCCCAGATGAACACTGAAGCTTTCTTT. Translating gives CASSPQMNTEAFF. The chain joins TRBV28 to TRBJ1-1, with no clear D. Deletions cut 5 bases from V and 0 bases from J, with 7 bases between. Germline CDR1 reads MDHEN; CDR2 reads SYDVKM. This CDR3 is 13 amino acids long. Drawing the rest from reference TRBV28 and TRBJ1-1, the complete variable domain is DVKVTQSSRYLVKRTGEKVFLECVQDMDHENMFWYRQDPGLGLRLIYFSYDVKMKEKGDIPEGYSVSREKKERFSLILESASTNQTSMYLCASSPQMNTEAFFGQGTRLTVV.

The chain recombines TRBV5-4 with TRBJ2-3, with 15 bases identical to TRBD2. V gave up 3 bases and J gave up 2 bases; unmatched junction bases: 10. This CDR3 has 19 residues. The germline CDR1 and CDR2 sequences are SGHNT and YYREEE (reference sequence). The CDR3 bases are TGTGCCAGCAGCTCATCGGGACTAGCGGGGGGAGGGGCCACAGATACGCAGTATTTT. The encoded protein is CASSSSGLAGGGATDTQYF.

The genes are TRBV18 and TRBJ2-7, with 9 bases fitting TRBD2. The CDR3 sequence is 16 residues long. The J segment lost 5 bases and the V segment lost 6 bases, leaving 14 bases of the junction unmatched. From germline, CDR1 is KGHSH and CDR2 LQKENI. The CDR3 reads CASSSSPSGAGHEQYF. The CDR3 DNA sequence: TGTGCCAGCTCTTCCTCGCCTAGCGGGGCGGGGCACGAGCAGTACTTC.

This chain connects TRBV10-3 to TRBJ2-7; no clear D. This CDR3 has 12 residues. Trimming cost V 6 bases and J 2 bases, with 8 bases left between them. Germline V gene data show CDR1 as ENHRY and CDR2 as SYGVKD. The chain's CDR3 is CAIRNTPYEQYF. The CDR3 nucleotides read TGTGCCATCAGGAATACTCCCTACGAGCAGTACTTC.

The gene calls are TRBV4-1 and TRBJ1-5, with TRBD1 matching 9 bases. The length of the CDR3 is 16 residues. Germline lookup yields CDR1 MGHRA and CDR2 YSYEKL. Trimming removed 1 base from V and 4 bases from J; junction bases left unmatched: 5. The chain's CDR3 is CASSQADRGVNQPQHF. The DNA of the CDR3 is TGCGCCAGCAGCCAAGCCGACAGGGGGGTTAATCAGCCCCAGCATTTT.

V usage is TRBV9 and J usage is TRBJ2-2, with D unresolved. The CDR3 sequence is 13 residues long. V was pared by 5 bases and J by 4 bases, with 9 bases between. Germline CDR1 SGDLS, CDR2 YYNGEE. The CDR3 region is CASRPDITGELFF. In nucleotides, the CDR3 is TGTGCCAGCAGACCCGACATCACCGGGGAGCTGTTTTTT.

This chain connects TRBV7-6 to TRBJ1-2; D perhaps matches TRBD1 (6 bases). The length of the CDR3 is 13 residues. CDR1 SGHVS and CDR2 FNYEAQ come from the germline V gene. Between the trimmed V and J ends, which lost 5 bases and 8 bases, there was a span of 15 bases. CDR3 sequence: CASSPESGVGYTF. The CDR3 DNA sequence: TGTGCCAGCAGCCCCGAGTCAGGGGTCGGCTACACCTTC.

V gene TRBV9 combines with J gene TRBJ1-6; D gene unclear. Germline CDR1 is SGDLS and CDR2 is YYNGEE. V lost 0 bases, J lost 0 bases, and 7 bases lay in between. This CDR3 is 16 amino acids long. In DNA, the CDR3 is TGTGCCAGCAGCGTAGGAGGGAGCTCCTATAATTCACCCCTCCACTTT. Translated, it gives CASSVGGSSYNSPLHF. Based on the CDR3 plus reference TRBV9 and TRBJ1-6, the full variable domain is DSGVTQTPKHLITATGQRVTLRCSPRSGDLSVYWYQQSLDQGLQFLIQYYNGEERAKGNILERFSAQQFPDLHSELNLSSLELGDSALYFCASSVGGSSYNSPLHFGNGTRLTVT.

This rearrangement joins TRBV19 to TRBJ1-5; a possible D gene is TRBD1 (6 bases). CDR1 and CDR2 from the germline V gene are LNHDA and SQIVND (reference sequence). This CDR3 contains 18 residues. The V end lost 1 base, the J end lost 0 bases, and 16 bases lay between the germline ends. In DNA, the CDR3 is TGTGCCAGTAGTATAGGTAAGGGGACACTATATAGCAATCAGCCCCAGCATTTT. This codes for CASSIGKGTLYSNQPQHF.

The chain is built from TRBV24-1 and TRBJ2-3, with a possible D match to TRBD2 (6 bases). V lost 5 bases and J lost 4, with 12 bases in between. Per the germline V gene, CDR1 is KGHDR and CDR2 is SFDVKD. This CDR3 spans 14 amino acids. The CDR3 DNA is TGTGCCACCAGTGGTGGGACTGGGGCAGATACGCAGTATTTT. As protein: CATSGGTGADTQYF.